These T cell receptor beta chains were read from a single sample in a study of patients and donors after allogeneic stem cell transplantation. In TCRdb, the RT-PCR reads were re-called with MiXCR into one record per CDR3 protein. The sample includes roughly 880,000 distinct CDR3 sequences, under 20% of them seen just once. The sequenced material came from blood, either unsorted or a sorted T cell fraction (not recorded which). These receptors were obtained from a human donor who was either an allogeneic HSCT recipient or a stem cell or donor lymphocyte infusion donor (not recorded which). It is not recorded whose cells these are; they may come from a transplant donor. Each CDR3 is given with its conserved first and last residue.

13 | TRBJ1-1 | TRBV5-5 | CASGGTLNTEAFF
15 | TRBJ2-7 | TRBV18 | CASSAAPGQGSEQYF
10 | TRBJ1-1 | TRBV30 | CAWGPGGAFF
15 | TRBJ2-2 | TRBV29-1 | CSVVYSIASGGELFF
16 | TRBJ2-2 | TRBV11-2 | CASSPRSGTVTGELFF
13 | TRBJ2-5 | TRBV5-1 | CASRRGYQETQYF
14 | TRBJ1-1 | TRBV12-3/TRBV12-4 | CASPSDRGSTEAFF
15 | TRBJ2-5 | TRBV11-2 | CASSFTGTGGETQYF
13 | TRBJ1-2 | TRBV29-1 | CSVEGGQGHGYTF
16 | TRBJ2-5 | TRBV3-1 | CASSQAGRLPGETQYF
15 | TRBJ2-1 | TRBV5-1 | CASSLVAGVYNEQFF
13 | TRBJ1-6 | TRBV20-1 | CSARDLRNSPLHF
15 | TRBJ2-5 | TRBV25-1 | CASSEGTGPQETQYF
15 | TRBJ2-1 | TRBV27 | CASSRLGAWDNEQFF
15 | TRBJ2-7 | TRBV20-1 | CSASKGTSGSYEQYF
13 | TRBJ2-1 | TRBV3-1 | CASSQDRGQKQFF
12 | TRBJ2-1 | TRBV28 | CASSLQWVGQFF
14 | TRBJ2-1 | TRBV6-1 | CASRHYDRAYEQFF
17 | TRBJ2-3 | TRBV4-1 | CASSHGISRRAPPTQYF
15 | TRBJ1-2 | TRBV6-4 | CASSEGPGGNYGYTF
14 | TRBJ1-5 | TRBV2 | CASSRDSHNQPQHF
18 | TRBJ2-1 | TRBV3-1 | CASSPITRVTSGGNEQFF
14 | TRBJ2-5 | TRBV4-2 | CASSHGTIQETQYF
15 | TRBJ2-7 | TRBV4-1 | CASSQVARRDYEQYF
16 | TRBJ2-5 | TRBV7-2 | CASSKTGTGDNRAQYF
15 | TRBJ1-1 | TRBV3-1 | CASSYGLGGNTEAFF
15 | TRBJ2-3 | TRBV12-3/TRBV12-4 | CASSPTSGRGDTQYF
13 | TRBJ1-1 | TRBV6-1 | CASRLVQGPEAFF
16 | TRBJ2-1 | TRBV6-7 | CASSYAGQGARNEQFF
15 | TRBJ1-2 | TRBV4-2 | CASSPGTELHYGYTF
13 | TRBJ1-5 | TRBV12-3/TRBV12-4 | CASNRGSIIPQHF